The next 8 T cell receptor beta chains were all read from a single sample in a study of blood T cell repertoires in COVID-19. Method: immunoSEQ multiplex PCR; TCRdb's copy keeps in-frame clones and lacks some. This table holds about 330,000 clones, roughly 87% found once. Source material: peripheral blood. These receptor sequences come from a man aged 30 to 45 with COVID-19, enrolled during active disease.

The table lists this clone with a count of one. The V call is TRBV27, the J call TRBJ1-2; possible D gene TRBD1, 5 bases. CDR3 length equals 13 residues. Trimming left V 7 bases short and J 0 bases short, with 9 bases between. CDR1 and CDR2 from the germline V gene are MNHEY and SMNVEV (reference sequence). CDR3 loop: CASMDNTNYGYTF. The CDR3 region has the DNA TGTGCCAGCATGGACAACACTAACTATGGCTACACCTTC.

The V call is TRBV4-3, the J call TRBJ2-3; a weak D match, TRBD1 (5 bases). V was shortened by 0 bases and J by 0 bases, with 10 bases between the two germline ends. CDR1 LGHNA and CDR2 YSLEER come from the germline V gene. This CDR3 has 16 amino acids. The CDR3 region is CASSQEVQGSTDTQYF. CDR3 in DNA: TGCGCCAGCAGCCAAGAGGTGCAGGGTAGCACAGATACGCAGTATTTT.

The V gene is TRBV7-8, the J gene TRBJ1-5, with 7 bases aligning to TRBD1. CDR3 length equals 14 residues. V was pared by 6 bases and J by 2 bases, with 4 bases of the junction left unmatched. The germline V gene encodes CDR1 SGHVS and CDR2 FQNEAQ. As DNA, the CDR3 is TGTGCCAGCAGATCCGACAGGGGCAATCAGCCCCAGCATTTT. Amino acid sequence: CASRSDRGNQPQHF. Combining the CDR3 with reference TRBV7-8 and TRBJ1-5 gives the whole variable domain GAGVSQSPRYKVAKRGQDVALRCDPISGHVSLFWYQQALGQGPEFLTYFQNEAQLDKSGLPSDRFFAERPEGSVSTLKIQRTQQEDSAVYLCASRSDRGNQPQHFGDGTRLSIL.

The J gene is TRBJ2-3, the V gene TRBV4-1, with 12 bases lining up with TRBD2. The V segment lost 4 bases and the J segment 4 bases; nucleotides outside the gene matches: 12. The germline V gene has CDR1 MGHRA and CDR2 YSYEKL. The CDR3 length is 18 residues. The CDR3 is CASSPKTSGSGRADTQYF. The CDR3 bases are TGCGCCAGCAGCCCAAAGACTAGCGGGAGCGGCAGGGCAGATACGCAGTATTTT.

V and J are TRBV2 and TRBJ2-3; 13 positions match TRBD2. The V gene end was trimmed by 3 bases and the J gene end by 2 bases; junction bases not matched to a gene: 2. CDR1 SNHLY and CDR2 FYNNEI come from the germline V gene. The CDR3 is made up of 16 amino acids. CDR3 bases: TGTGCCAGCAGTGAGGGGACTAGCGGGATCACAGATACGCAGTATTTT. It encodes CASSEGTSGITDTQYF.

In its sample, this clone was seen once. The rearrangement uses TRBV15 and TRBJ1-4, with D perhaps TRBD1 (5 bases). The CDR3 is 18 amino acids. From germline, CDR1 is LNHNV and CDR2 YYDKDF (reference sequence). V lost 0 bases and J lost 3, with 17 bases in between. The chain's CDR3 is CATSRELQGRRPNEKLFF. The CDR3 DNA reads TGTGCCACCAGCAGAGAACTTCAGGGTAGAAGGCCTAATGAAAAACTGTTTTTT.

The chain recombines TRBV25-1 with TRBJ1-2; D uncertain. The V end lost 5 bases, the J end lost 8 bases, and 12 bases lay between the germline ends. CDR1 and CDR2 (germline): MGHDK, SYGVNS. This CDR3 comprises 12 residues. The CDR3 DNA reads as TGTGCCAGCAGTACCGGCAGAGGGGGCTACACCTTC. Its translation is CASSTGRGGYTF.

This clone was seen just once. The chain combines TRBV15 with TRBJ2-1; TRBD2 matches 9 bases. Germline V gene lookup returns CDR1 LNHNV and CDR2 YYDKDF (reference sequence). The CDR3 has 16 amino acids. J gave up 12 bases and V 0 bases, and 12 bases lay outside the gene matches. The DNA for the CDR3 is TGTGCCACCAGCAGAGACGTAGCGGGAGTGGGAGGGAGGCAGTTCTTC. Its protein product is CATSRDVAGVGGRQFF.